The clone carrying this TCR beta chain was recorded only once. The data were obtained in a study of blood T cell repertoires in COVID-19. Germline V CDR1 and CDR2: MDHEN, SYDVKM. V shed 5 bases, J shed 4 bases, and the junction held 3 bases outside the gene matches. The CDR3 is 13 residues long. In terms of age and location, participants ranged from about 18 to 90 years and lived in fewer than 30 US areas. Here immunoSEQ multiplex PCR was the method, and the copy in TCRdb shows in-frame clones only, minus some. The data show about 220,000 clones, almost 85% seen once. The source is a middle-aged man who had recovered from COVID-19. The source material was PBMCs or T cells enriched from blood (not recorded which). The chain is built from TRBV28 and TRBJ1-2, with 8 bases fitting TRBD1. The CDR3 loop is CASSPGTGYGYTF. For the CDR3, the DNA is TGTGCCAGCAGTCCCGGGACAGGCTATGGCTACACCTTC.